What follows describes a single TCR beta chain. Its target is unknown. The V and J ends lost 1 base and 5 bases respectively, with 14 bases between them. This CDR3 is 15 amino acids long. The germline V gene has CDR1 SGHTA and CDR2 FQGTGA. The data stem from a study of T cell responses to AZD1222 COVID-19 vaccine. Study observations and caveats: AZD1222 recipients seropositive at baseline numbered only 5 to 7.

TCRdb's table, derived via immunoSEQ multiplex PCR, lists solely in-frame clones and lacks some. The table includes more than 110,000 clones, 85% to 90% detected once. The input for sequencing was peripheral blood, taken on day 0 of AZD1222 vaccination. The gene calls are TRBV7-3 and TRBJ2-5; D ambiguous. The sequence was collected from an adult in good health. CDR3 in amino acids: CASSLIGGSLETQYF. CDR3 sequence (DNA): TGTGCCAGCAGCTTAATTGGTGGCAGTTTGGAGACCCAGTACTTC.